These 16 T cell receptor beta chains were all obtained from the same sample, sequenced in a study of T cell repertoires in aging, cancer and after chemotherapy. Multiplex touch-down PCR with TRB-A/B primers amplified rearranged V-D-J TRB sequences. TCRdb passed the multiplex PCR reads through MiXCR, listing each CDR3 protein once. The table lists about 6,200 distinct CDR3 sequences, 27% of them singletons. TCR beta rearrangements were amplified from peripheral blood genomic DNA. Sequencing was carried out using blood. The receptors originated from a human donor in good health.

This clonotype ranks as medium-sized (0.01 to 0.1%). V is TRBV24-1 and J is TRBJ2-2, with D possibly being TRBD1 or TRBD2 (5 bases each). Germline CDR1 and CDR2: KGHDR and SFDVKD. The CDR3 covers 15 residues. V was cut by 3 bases and J by 3 bases, with 10 bases left in between. CDR3 sequence reads: CATSDIRGYTGELFF. The CDR3 nucleotides read TGTGCCACCAGTGATATTCGGGGCTACACCGGGGAGCTGTTTTTT.

This clonotype is termed medium-sized. This sequence joins TRBV7-2 and TRBJ2-3; 10 nucleotides line up with TRBD1. V was pared by 11 bases and J by 0 bases, with 5 bases of the junction left unmatched. CDR1 is SGHTA and CDR2 is FQGNSA in the germline V gene. The CDR3 loop spans 14 amino acids. The chain's CDR3 is CARRQGASTDTQYF. In DNA form, the CDR3 reads TGTGCCCGCCGACAGGGGGCAAGCACAGATACGCAGTATTTT.

The V call is TRBV5-1, the J call TRBJ1-4; 12 nucleotides align to TRBD1. The germline V gene encodes CDR1 SGHRS and CDR2 YFSETQ. The V segment lost 4 bases and the J segment 1 base; nucleotides outside the gene matches: 8. This CDR3 has 18 amino acids. CDR3 protein: CASSLGQGALGTNEKLFF. In DNA form, the CDR3 reads TGCGCCAGCAGCCTGGGACAGGGGGCTCTGGGAACTAATGAAAAACTGTTTTTT.

The chain has TRBV27 and TRBJ2-1; tentative D call: TRBD2 (6 bases). Germline loops: CDR1 MNHEY, CDR2 SMNVEV (reference sequence). Trimming shortened V by 5 bases and J by 2 bases, and 13 bases separated the two germline ends. The CDR3 runs 15 residues. The chain's CDR3 is CASSPGSGPYNEQFF. CDR3 sequence (DNA): TGTGCCAGCAGTCCCGGTAGCGGACCCTACAATGAGCAGTTCTTC.

This clonotype was observed a few times. The genes are TRBV20-1 and TRBJ2-5; tentatively, D is TRBD1 (5 bases). The V gene's germline CDR1 is DFQATT and CDR2 SNEGSKA (reference sequence). Trimming removed 0 bases from V and 2 bases from J, with 16 bases in between. The CDR3 is 16 amino acids. In nucleotides, the CDR3 is TGCAGTGCTAGAGAGTTAGCTCAGGGTGGTCAAGAGACCCAGTACTTC. This sequence encodes CSARELAQGGQETQYF.

V and J are TRBV28 and TRBJ1-1; the D gene is possibly TRBD1 (5 bases). Germline V CDR1 and CDR2: MDHEN, SYDVKM. This CDR3 has 15 amino acids. V lost 5 bases to trimming and J lost 2 bases, with 15 bases between them. The CDR3 reads CASSNIQDINTEAFF. The DNA of the CDR3 is TGTGCCAGCAGTAACATCCAGGACATAAACACTGAAGCTTTCTTT.

The chain couples TRBV5-1 to TRBJ2-7, with TRBD2 matching 11 bases. V shed 4 bases and J 5 bases; nucleotides not matched to a gene: 8. Germline V gene data show CDR1 as SGHRS and CDR2 as YFSETQ. The CDR3 extends over 15 amino acids. This CDR3 reads CASSPTSGSLNEQYF. DNA of the CDR3: TGCGCCAGCAGCCCTACTAGCGGGAGCCTCAACGAGCAGTACTTC.

This clonotype is labeled medium-sized. The chain recombines TRBV7-4 with TRBJ1-5; D uncertain. CDR3 length equals 16 residues. V shed 3 bases and J shed 5 bases, with 17 bases lying between them. Germline assignment: CDR1 SGHVT and CDR2 SQSDAQ. The CDR3 DNA reads as TGTGCCAGCAGCTTTTATATACAGTACTTAGATCAGCCCCAGCATTTT. Translation gives CASSFYIQYLDQPQHF.

Within the sample, this clonotype is medium-sized. The junction does not match germline at one end; this may be a read error. The chain uses TRBV18 and TRBJ1-1; the D gene is possibly TRBD1 (6 bases). The CDR3 has 13 amino acids. Germline values: CDR1 KGHSH, CDR2 LQKENI. DNA of the CDR3: TGTGCCAGCTCCCCACAGGGGAACACTGAAGCTTTCTTT. It is translated as CASSPQGNTEAFF.

This clonotype was picked up one time. A read error may explain this, as a much larger clone is one base away. This chain links TRBV7-2 with TRBJ2-3, with unresolved D. CDR1 is SGHTA, CDR2 FQGNSA, per germline. The CDR3 is 13 residues long. With 2 bases removed from V and 3 bases from J, the gap between germline ends came to 6 bases. The CDR3 here is CASSLIWTDTQYF. CDR3 nucleotides: TGTGCCAGCAGCTTAATTTGGACAGATACGCAGTATTTT.

This clonotype was observed a handful of times. The chain uses TRBV27 and TRBJ2-3; D is perhaps TRBD2 (6 bases). V gave up 3 bases and J gave up 0 bases, with 7 bases separating them. The germline CDR1 and CDR2 sequences are MNHEY and SMNVEV (reference sequence). This CDR3 has 14 amino acids. The DNA for the CDR3 is TGTGCCAGCAGTTTTAGCGGCAGCACAGATACGCAGTATTTT. Translation: CASSFSGSTDTQYF.

This chain uses TRBV4-1 with TRBJ2-1, with 8 positions matching TRBD1. This CDR3 spans 18 amino acids. The germline V gene has CDR1 MGHRA and CDR2 YSYEKL. Trimming cost V 2 bases and J 7 bases; bases outside gene matches: 16. The CDR3 loop reads CASSQRTIPLGQENEQFF. CDR3 nucleotide sequence: TGCGCCAGCAGCCAAAGAACGATCCCCCTGGGACAGGAGAATGAGCAGTTCTTC.

By share, this clonotype ranks as medium-sized. The rearrangement joins TRBV20-1 to TRBJ2-1; 9 bases are a match to TRBD2. This CDR3 has 15 amino acids. Unmatched junction bases numbered 3, after V lost 1 base and J lost 2 bases. Germline V gene lookup returns CDR1 DFQATT and CDR2 SNEGSKA (reference sequence). The CDR3, as DNA: TGCAGTGCTAGAGGTGCGGGAGGGCCCTACAATGAGCAGTTCTTC. The encoded protein is CSARGAGGPYNEQFF.

V and J are TRBV19 and TRBJ2-1; TRBD2 matches 7 bases. V trimming: 7 bases; J trimming: 3 bases; junction bases outside the gene matches: 9. This CDR3 region has 15 residues. Germline CDR1 LNHDA, CDR2 SQIVND (reference sequence). This chain's CDR3 is CASTLGAGSYNEQFF. In DNA, the CDR3 is TGTGCCAGTACCCTAGGAGCGGGGAGCTACAATGAGCAGTTCTTC.

The chain combines TRBV12-3 or TRBV12-4 with TRBJ2-7; D unresolved. The CDR3 runs 15 residues. Trimming shortened V by 4 bases and J by 0 bases, and 13 bases separated the two germline ends. Here the CDR3 DNA reads TGTGCCAGCAGTTACCGAACCACTACCTCCTACGAGCAGTACTTC. Its protein is CASSYRTTTSYEQYF.

This clonotype appeared a few times. The V and J genes are TRBV12-3 or TRBV12-4 and TRBJ1-1; unclear D gene. The CDR3 spans 16 residues. Trimming took off 7 bases at V and 0 bases at J, with 18 bases between the two ends. The DNA of the CDR3 is TGTGCCAGCACTGGTACGAGCTCCCGGATGAACACTGAAGCTTTCTTT. Its translation is CASTGTSSRMNTEAFF.